This entry concerns a single TCR beta chain. The protocol was immunoSEQ multiplex PCR, while the TCRdb copy is restricted to in-frame clones and leaves out a portion. Here the sample spans approximately 190,000 clones, 80% to 85% being singletons. This record belongs to a study of blood T cell repertoires in COVID-19. This CDR3 has 19 amino acids. The V end lost 1 base, the J end lost 2 bases, and 21 bases lay between the germline ends. The germline V gene has CDR1 PRHDT and CDR2 FYEKMQ (reference sequence). V gene TRBV13 combines with J gene TRBJ2-1; TRBD1 is a possible D gene (6 bases). The sequence came from a middle-aged woman with acute or convalescent COVID-19. Sequenced input: peripheral blood. CDR3 nucleotides: TGTGCCAGCAGCTTAGTAGAGGGGACACAGGGTTATCCCTACAATGAGCAGTTCTTC. This encodes CASSLVEGTQGYPYNEQFF.